What follows is one TCR beta chain and its context. What it binds is unknown. These data are taken from a study of radiation and T cells in renal cell carcinoma. Study-level background: Nephrectomy followed 15 Gy stereotactic body radiation by 4 weeks. Study findings and constraints: In blood, top tumor clones expanded by 2 weeks, shrinking by 4.

Measured with immunoSEQ multiplex PCR; TCRdb has only the in-frame clones, and not every one. The sample has roughly 140,000 clones; about 87% are singletons. Losses at the gene ends were 3 bases for V and 3 bases for J; bases not matched to a gene: 7. The germline CDR1 and CDR2 sequences are SNHLY and FYNNEI. This CDR3 is built from 15 residues. Time point meaning: blood 2 weeks post-SBRT. Treatment defined: 15 Gy SBRT to primary tumor, nephrectomy 4 weeks later. This renal cell carcinoma was of the clear cell type. The sample consisted of blood, taken from a patient whose treatment included radiotherapy and nephrectomy. This sequence originates from a woman aged 45-60 years with renal cell carcinoma. V is TRBV2 and J is TRBJ1-1; TRBD1 matches 7 bases. The CDR3 coding sequence is TGTGCCAGCAGTGACCCCGACAGGGCCGACACTGAAGCTTTCTTT. This sequence encodes CASSDPDRADTEAFF.